This TCR beta chain was captured by sequencing in a study of patients and donors after allogeneic stem cell transplantation. Within the sample, this clonotype is medium-sized (0.01 to 0.1%). MiXCR, run by TCRdb on the RT-PCR reads, gives a single entry per CDR3 protein. The table includes roughly 1,500 distinct CDR3 sequences, about 20% detected once. This CDR3 is 17 amino acids long. Per the germline V gene, CDR1 is MNHEY and CDR2 is SVGEGT. J was trimmed by 3 bases and V by 0 bases; bases with no gene match: 6. Sequenced material: blood, either unsorted or a sorted T cell fraction (not recorded which). The chain joins TRBV6-2 or TRBV6-3 to TRBJ2-1; TRBD2 agrees at 9 bases. This clonotype was sampled from a human donor who was either an allogeneic HSCT recipient or a stem cell or donor lymphocyte infusion donor (not recorded which). It is not recorded whose cells these are; they may come from a transplant donor. Written as DNA, the CDR3 is TGTGCCAGCAGTTACTCCCCCCCTAGCGGGATCTACAATGAGCAGTTCTTC. Residues: CASSYSPPSGIYNEQFF.